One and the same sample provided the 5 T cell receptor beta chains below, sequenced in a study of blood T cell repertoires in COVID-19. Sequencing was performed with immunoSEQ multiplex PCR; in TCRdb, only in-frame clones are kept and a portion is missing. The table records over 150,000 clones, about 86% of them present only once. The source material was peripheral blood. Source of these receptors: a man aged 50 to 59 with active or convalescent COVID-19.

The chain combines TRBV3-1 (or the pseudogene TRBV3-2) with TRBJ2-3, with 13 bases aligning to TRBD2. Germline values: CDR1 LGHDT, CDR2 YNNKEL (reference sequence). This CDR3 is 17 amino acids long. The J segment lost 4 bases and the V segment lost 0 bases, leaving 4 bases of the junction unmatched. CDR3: CASSQDPLAGGADTQYF. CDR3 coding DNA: TGTGCCAGCAGCCAAGATCCACTAGCGGGAGGGGCAGATACGCAGTATTTT.

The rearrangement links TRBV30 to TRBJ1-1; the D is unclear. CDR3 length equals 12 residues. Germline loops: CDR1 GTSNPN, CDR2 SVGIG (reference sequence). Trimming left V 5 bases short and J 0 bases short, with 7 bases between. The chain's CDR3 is CAWAIMNTEAFF. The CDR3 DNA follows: TGTGCCTGGGCTATTATGAACACTGAAGCTTTCTTT. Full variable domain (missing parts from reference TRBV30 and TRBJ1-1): SQTIHQWPATLVQPVGSPLSLECTVEGTSNPNLYWYRQAAGRGLQLLFYSVGIGQISSEVPQNLSASRPQDRQFILSSKKLLLSDSGFYLCAWAIMNTEAFFGQGTRLTVV.

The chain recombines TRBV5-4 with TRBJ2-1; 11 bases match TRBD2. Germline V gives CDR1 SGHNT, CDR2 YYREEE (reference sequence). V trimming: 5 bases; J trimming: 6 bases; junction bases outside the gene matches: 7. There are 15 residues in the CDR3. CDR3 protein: CASRLAGGPGNEQFF. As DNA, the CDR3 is TGTGCCAGCAGATTAGCGGGAGGGCCAGGCAATGAGCAGTTCTTC.

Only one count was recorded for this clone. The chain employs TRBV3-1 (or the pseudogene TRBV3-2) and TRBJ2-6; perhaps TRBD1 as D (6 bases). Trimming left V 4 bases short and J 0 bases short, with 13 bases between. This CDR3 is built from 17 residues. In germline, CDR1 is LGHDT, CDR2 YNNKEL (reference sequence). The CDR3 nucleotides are TGTGCCAGCAGCCCGCGGACAGTGCTCTCTGGGGCCAACGTCCTGACTTTC. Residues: CASSPRTVLSGANVLTF.

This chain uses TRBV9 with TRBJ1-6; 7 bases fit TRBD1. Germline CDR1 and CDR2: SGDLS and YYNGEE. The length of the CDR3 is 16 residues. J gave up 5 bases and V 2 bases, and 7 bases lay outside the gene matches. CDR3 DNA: TGTGCCAGCAGCGTGACAGGGATGGGGGATAATTCACCCCTCCACTTT. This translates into CASSVTGMGDNSPLHF.